This TCR beta chain appears in the sequencing data of a study of PD-1 blockade in classical Hodgkin lymphoma (dated by TCRdb to between 2020 and 2021). As for the study more broadly: Nivolumab dosing was 3 mg/kg intravenously every 2 weeks, continuing until either disease progression or unacceptable toxicity. The study used CyTOF and TCR beta sequencing to define a peripheral blood immune signature of response to PD-1 blockade in classical Hodgkin lymphoma.

The time point label of this sample denotes: cycle 4 day 1 (C4D1), after around six weeks of nivolumab. All trial patients had relapsed after autologous stem cell transplantation, with cohorts A, B and C differing in prior brentuximab vedotin exposure. A Miltenyi CD4+ T cell isolation kit was used for magnetic negative selection to purify CD4+ T cells from thawed PBMCs. A total of around 60 patients with relapsed/refractory classical Hodgkin lymphoma made up the trial cohort, and each patient's best overall response was complete response, partial response or progressive disease. In the multi-cohort phase II CheckMate 205 trial, trial patients received single-agent nivolumab. Best overall response was determined by an independent review committee according to the 2007 International Working Group response criteria. Trial PBMCs were collected immediately before nivolumab initiation (C1D1) and during therapy at cycle 2 day 1 and cycle 4 day 1. Peripheral blood was collected in 8 mL Vacutainer Cell Preparation Tubes, from which PBMCs were isolated by centrifugation and then cryopreserved. Purified CD4+ and CD8+ fractions were prepared only for cases in which an additional PBMC sample was available. Magnetically labelled cells were depleted on LS columns in a quadroMACS separator, and the flow-through was collected as the purified fraction.

Here is what the overall study found, with its caveats: Patients starting nivolumab less than 1 year after ASCT had lower diversity and were excluded from later analyses to avoid confounding by immune reconstitution. The study was limited to a single clinical trial cohort, and causes of repertoire differences, possibly disease activity or prior therapy, remained undefined. Trial patients with a complete response had baseline diversity similar to that of newly diagnosed patients, while partial responders and progressors had significantly lower diversity. Baseline TCR diversity was reported to be lower in newly diagnosed patients than in healthy donors and to be lower still in relapsed/refractory patients. A significant rise by C4D1 was seen in CD4+ but not CD8+ TCR diversity (p=0.0027 vs p=0.16), with the rise being most apparent in complete responders (p=0.02).

With respect to this clone: Its recognized antigen is unknown. No per-base quality is available; no much larger clone lies one base away.

Genomic DNA was isolated using the Qiagen DNeasy kit from unsorted PBMCs as well as from negatively selected CD4+ and CD8+ fractions. Amplification of TCR beta CDR3 regions was done by immunoSEQ multiplex PCR with primers that anneal to V and J segments. A synthetic immune receptor repertoire was used to minimize amplification bias, and any residual bias was removed computationally once sequencing was done. Per the source publication's procedure: Custom Python scripts were used to quantify repertoire diversity as the Shannon entropy index. Unsorted, CD4+ and CD8+ repertoires were analyzed separately, except in combined analyses where CD4+ and CD8+ sequences were merged in silico. A clone was considered expanded if an increase in frequency of at least 2-fold after treatment relative to C1D1 was found, and a pseudocount of 0.5 was applied to clones undetected at baseline. Clones with 0 or 1 copy at C1D1 were classified as singleton clones, and clones with 2 or more copies were classified as non-singleton clones. Clones expanded in unsorted samples were labelled as CD4+, CD8+ or unknown by matching protein sequences in sorted samples from the same patient. Wilcoxon tests on paired samples were used to test diversity changes from C1D1 to C4D1. TCRdb carries this immuneACCESS record with in-frame sequences only. Its versions omit some clonotypes, under half of them owing to an unresolved V gene in the studies checked, with the rest unexplained. The V and J calls and the clone size are those of that table, but D and trimming were determined from the DNA. In this sample the table shows 20,000 or so clones, 75% to 90% of which occur a single time. Of the sample, roughly 2.7% is held by the ten largest clones.

From V the trimming removes 3 bases and from J it removes 5 bases, while the gene matches leave 13 bases of the junction unaccounted for. The CDR3 numbers 17 residues from cysteine through phenylalanine. Only CDR3 DNA is held: 51 bases, read in frame from base 1. CDR1 and CDR2 are read off the germline V gene as MDHEN and SYDVKM. This sample comprised CD4+ T cells from blood, obtained before the fourth cycle of nivolumab. The clonotype was recovered from a human donor with classical Hodgkin lymphoma. The sequence is built from TRBV28 and TRBJ2-7, with 10 junctional bases fitting TRBD2. Here the CDR3 is given as CASSLSGLAASWDEQYF. The nucleotide sequence reads as follows: TGTGCCAGCAGTTTGAGTGGACTAGCGGCCTCCTGGGACGAGCAGTACTTC.